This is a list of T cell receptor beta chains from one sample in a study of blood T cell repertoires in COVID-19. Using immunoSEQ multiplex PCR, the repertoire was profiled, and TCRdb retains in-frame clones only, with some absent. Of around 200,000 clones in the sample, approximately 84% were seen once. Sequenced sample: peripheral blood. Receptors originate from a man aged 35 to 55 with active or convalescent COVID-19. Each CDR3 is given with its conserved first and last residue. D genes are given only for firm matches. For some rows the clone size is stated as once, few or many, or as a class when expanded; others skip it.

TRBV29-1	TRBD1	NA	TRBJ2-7	TGCAGCGTTGATGAAGGGGACAGCCGCTACGAGCAGTACTTC	CSVDEGDSRYEQYF
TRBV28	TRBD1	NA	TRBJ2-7	TGTGCCAGCAGCCCCCCGGGACAGGGGAGCTCCTACGAGCAGTACTTC	CASSPPGQGSSYEQYF
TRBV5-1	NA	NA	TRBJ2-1	TGCGCCAGCAGCTTGTCCGCCACCGGGACTTCAATTTATGAGCAGTTCTTC	CASSLSATGTSIYEQFF
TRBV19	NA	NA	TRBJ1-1	TGTGCCAGTAGTATATTCTGGGGGGGGGTCAGTAGGACTGAAGCTTTCTTT	CASSIFWGGVSRTEAFF
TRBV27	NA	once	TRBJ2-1	TGTGCCAGCAGCCTGCTGGGAGGCGCCTACAATGAGCAGTTCTTC	CASSLLGGAYNEQFF
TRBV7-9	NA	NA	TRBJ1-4	TGTGCCAGCAGCTTAGGTGAGGCGTCGACTAATGAAAAACTGTTTTTT	CASSLGEASTNEKLFF
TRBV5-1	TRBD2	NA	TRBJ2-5	TGCGCCAGCAGCTTGGGGAATAGACTAGCGGGGGAAGAGACCCAGTACTTC	CASSLGNRLAGEETQYF
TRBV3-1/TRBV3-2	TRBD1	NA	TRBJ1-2	TGTGCCAGCAGCCTGACAGGGGGCTACTATGGCTACACCTTC	CASSLTGGYYGYTF
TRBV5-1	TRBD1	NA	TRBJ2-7	TGCGCCAGCAGCCGGTCCGGGACAGGGGACGCCTACGAGCAGTACTTC	CASSRSGTGDAYEQYF
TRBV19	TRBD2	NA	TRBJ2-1	TGTGCCAGTAGGACTAGCGGGGGATCCTATTACAATGAGCAGTTCTTC	CASRTSGGSYYNEQFF
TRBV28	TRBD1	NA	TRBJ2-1	TGTGCCAGCACAAAATCAGGGGGCCCCTACAATGAGCAGTTCTTC	CASTKSGGPYNEQFF
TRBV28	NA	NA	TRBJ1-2	TGTGCCAGCAGGAAGGGGGTGGGCTACACCTTC	CASRKGVGYTF
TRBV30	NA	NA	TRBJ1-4	TGTGCCGCGAACTCCAGGCGTAATGAAAAACTGTTTTTT	CAANSRRNEKLFF
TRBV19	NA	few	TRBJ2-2	TGTGCCAGTAGTAAGCTAGCCACGAACACCGGGGAGCTGTTTTTT	CASSKLATNTGELFF
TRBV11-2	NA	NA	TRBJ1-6	TGTGCCAGCAGCTTTCTGGGTGGGGGAGGGGTTCATAATTCACCCCTCCACTTT	CASSFLGGGGVHNSPLHF
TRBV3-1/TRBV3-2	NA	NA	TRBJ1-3	TGTGCCAGCAGCCAAGATAGCCGCAGGGCTGGAAACACCATATATTTT	CASSQDSRRAGNTIYF
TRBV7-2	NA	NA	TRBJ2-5	TGTGCCAGCAGCTTAGGAGTCCCCGGAGGGACCCAGTACTTC	CASSLGVPGGTQYF
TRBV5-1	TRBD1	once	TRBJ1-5	TGCGCCAGCAGCCCCAACAGGGGGAATCAGCCCCAGCATTTT	CASSPNRGNQPQHF
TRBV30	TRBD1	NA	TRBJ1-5	TGTGCCTGGAGTGTTCAGGGGGATCAGCCCCAGCATTTT	CAWSVQGDQPQHF
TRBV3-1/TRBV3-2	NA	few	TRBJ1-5	TGTGCCAGCAGCCTTACTTGGTCCCGATCTGGGCGAATCCATAGCAATCAGCCCCAGCATTTT	CASSLTWSRSGRIHSNQPQHF
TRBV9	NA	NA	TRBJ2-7	TGTGCCAGCAGCGTAGGTTTTGGAGACTACGAGCAGTACTTC	CASSVGFGDYEQYF
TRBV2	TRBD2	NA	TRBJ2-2	TGTGCCACCCCCACTTCTAGCGGGAGAGCCGGTTGGGCCGGGGAGCTGTTTTTT	CATPTSSGRAGWAGELFF
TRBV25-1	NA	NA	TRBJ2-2	TGTGCCAGCAGTGAGCGTCAGGCAGGGTCCACCGGGGAGCTGTTTTTT	CASSERQAGSTGELFF
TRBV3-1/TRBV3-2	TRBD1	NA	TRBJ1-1	TGTGCCAGCAGCCTCCGGACAGGGGGAGGGACTGAAGCTTTCTTT	CASSLRTGGGTEAFF
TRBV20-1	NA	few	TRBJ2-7	TGCAGTGCTAGTAGACTGAACTACGAGCAGTACTTC	CSASRLNYEQYF
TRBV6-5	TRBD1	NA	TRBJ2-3	TGTGCCAGCCGGGACAGGGGGACAGATACGCAGTATTTT	CASRDRGTDTQYF
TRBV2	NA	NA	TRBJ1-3	TGTGCCAGATCGACAGAGCGTGGAAACACCATATATTTT	CARSTERGNTIYF
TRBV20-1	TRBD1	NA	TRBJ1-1	TGCAGTGCTACAGGGACAGGGGCTTTCTTT	CSATGTGAFF
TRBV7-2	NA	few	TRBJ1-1	TGTGCCAGCAGCTTACAGGAGAACACTGAAGCTTTCTTT	CASSLQENTEAFF
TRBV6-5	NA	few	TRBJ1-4	TGTGCCAGCAGTTTCCAACAGGGATTCGGGAATGAAAAACTGTTTTTT	CASSFQQGFGNEKLFF
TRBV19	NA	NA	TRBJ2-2	TGTGCCACCTCTTGGGGCCTTCCAGACGGGGAGCTGTTTTTT	CATSWGLPDGELFF
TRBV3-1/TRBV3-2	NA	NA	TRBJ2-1	TGTGCCAGCAGCCCCTTTGAGGCGGACAATGAGCAGTTCTTC	CASSPFEADNEQFF
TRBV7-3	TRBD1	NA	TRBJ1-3	TGTGCCAGCAGCCCCGCAGGGGGCGGAAACACCATATATTTT	CASSPAGGGNTIYF
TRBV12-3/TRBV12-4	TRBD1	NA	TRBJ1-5	TGTGCCAGCAATCGACAGGGGGGCCAGCCCCAGCATTTT	CASNRQGGQPQHF
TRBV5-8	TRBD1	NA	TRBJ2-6	TGTGCCAGCAGGAGTAGGGGGACAGGGATGCCTGGGGCCAACGTCCTGACTTTC	CASRSRGTGMPGANVLTF
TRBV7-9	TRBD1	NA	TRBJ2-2	TGTGCCAGCAGCCCCGGGACAGTTTCCGGGGAGCTGTTTTTT	CASSPGTVSGELFF
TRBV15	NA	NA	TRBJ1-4	TGTGCCACCAGCAATCCTGCAACTAATGAAAAACTGTTTTTT	CATSNPATNEKLFF
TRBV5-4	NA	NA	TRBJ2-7	TGTGCCAGCAGCTTGGCCCGGGGGGCCGACTACGAGCAGTACTTC	CASSLARGADYEQYF
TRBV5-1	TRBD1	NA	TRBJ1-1	TGCGCCAGCAGCTTCGTGAAGGGGGCAGGGAACACTGAAGCTTTCTTT	CASSFVKGAGNTEAFF
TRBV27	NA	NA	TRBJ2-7	TGTGCCAGCAGTTTAACACAGCGGGCCTACGAGCAGTACTTC	CASSLTQRAYEQYF